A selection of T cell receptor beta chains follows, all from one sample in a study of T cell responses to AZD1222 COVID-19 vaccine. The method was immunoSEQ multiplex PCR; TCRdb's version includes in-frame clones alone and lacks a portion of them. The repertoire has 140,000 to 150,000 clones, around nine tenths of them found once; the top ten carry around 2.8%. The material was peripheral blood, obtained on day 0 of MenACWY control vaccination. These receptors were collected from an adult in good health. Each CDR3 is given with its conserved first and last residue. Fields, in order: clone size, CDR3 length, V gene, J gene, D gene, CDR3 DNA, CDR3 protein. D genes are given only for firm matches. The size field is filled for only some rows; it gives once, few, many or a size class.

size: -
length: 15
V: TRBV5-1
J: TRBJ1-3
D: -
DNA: TGCGCCAGCAGCTTGGATGGAGGGAGGGGAAACACCATATATTTT
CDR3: CASSLDGGRGNTIYF

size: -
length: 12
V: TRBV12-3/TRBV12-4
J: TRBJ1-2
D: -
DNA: TGTGCCAGCAGTCTACAGGGTTATGGCTACACCTTC
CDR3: CASSLQGYGYTF

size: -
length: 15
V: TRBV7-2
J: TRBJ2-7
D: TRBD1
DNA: TGTGCCAGCAGCTTAAGACAGGGGCAAACCTACGAGCAGTACTTC
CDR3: CASSLRQGQTYEQYF

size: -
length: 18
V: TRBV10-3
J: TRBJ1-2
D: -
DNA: TGTGCCATCAGTGAGTCGATAGGTTTCGACCGCTCCAGGGCGGGCTACACCTTC
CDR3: CAISESIGFDRSRAGYTF

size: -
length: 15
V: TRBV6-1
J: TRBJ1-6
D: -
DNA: TGTGCCAGCAGTGAACGGGGTTCGAAAAATTCACCCCTCCACTTT
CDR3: CASSERGSKNSPLHF

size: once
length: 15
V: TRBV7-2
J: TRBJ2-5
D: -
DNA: TGTGCCAGCAGATACGGGACCCGGGTTGGGGGGACCCAGTACTTC
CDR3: CASRYGTRVGGTQYF

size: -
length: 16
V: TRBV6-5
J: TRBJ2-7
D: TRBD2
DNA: TGTGCCAGCAGTTACCCCTCCAGCGGGGGGGGGTACGAGCAGTACTTC
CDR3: CASSYPSSGGGYEQYF

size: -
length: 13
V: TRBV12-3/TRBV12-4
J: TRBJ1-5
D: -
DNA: TGTGCCAGCAGTTTTGGTGATAATCAGCCCCAGCATTTT
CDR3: CASSFGDNQPQHF

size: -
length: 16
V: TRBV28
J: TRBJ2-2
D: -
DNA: TGTGCCAGCACCAAAAGTGGGAGAGGCCACACCGGGGAGCTGTTTTTT
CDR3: CASTKSGRGHTGELFF

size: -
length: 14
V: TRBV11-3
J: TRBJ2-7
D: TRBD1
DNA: TGTGCCAGCAGCTTACGACAGGGTTTGGGCGAGCAGTACTTC
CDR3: CASSLRQGLGEQYF

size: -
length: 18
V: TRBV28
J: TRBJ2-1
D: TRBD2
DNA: TGTGCCAGCAGTCGAACCGGACTAGCGGGAGCCTCCTACAATGAGCAGTTCTTC
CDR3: CASSRTGLAGASYNEQFF

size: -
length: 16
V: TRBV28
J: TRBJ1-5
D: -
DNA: TGTGCCAGCAGCCCCAGGAGACCGATCAGCAATCAGCCCCAGCATTTT
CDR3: CASSPRRPISNQPQHF

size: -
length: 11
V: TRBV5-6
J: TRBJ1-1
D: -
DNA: TGTGCCAGCAGCTTGAACGGTGAAGCTTTCTTT
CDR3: CASSLNGEAFF

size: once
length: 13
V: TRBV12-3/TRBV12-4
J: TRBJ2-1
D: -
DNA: TGTGCCAGCAGTTTGGGGAGTGACAGTGAGCAGTTCTTC
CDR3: CASSLGSDSEQFF

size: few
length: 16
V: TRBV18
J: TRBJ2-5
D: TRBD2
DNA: TGTGCCAGCTCACCACAACTAGCGGGCGACCAAGAGACCCAGTACTTC
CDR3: CASSPQLAGDQETQYF

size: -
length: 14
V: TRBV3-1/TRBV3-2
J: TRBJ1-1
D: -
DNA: TGTGCCAGCAGCCCCGAGGTACTGGGCACTGAAGCTTTCTTT
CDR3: CASSPEVLGTEAFF

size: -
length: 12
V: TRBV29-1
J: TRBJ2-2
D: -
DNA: TGCAGCGTTGGATATGTTGCCGGGGAGCTGTTTTTT
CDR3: CSVGYVAGELFF

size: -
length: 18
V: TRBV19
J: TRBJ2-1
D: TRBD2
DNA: TGTGCCAGTAGTCCCCAGGTCTGGAGCGGGGGGGCCTACAATGAGCAGTTCTTC
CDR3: CASSPQVWSGGAYNEQFF

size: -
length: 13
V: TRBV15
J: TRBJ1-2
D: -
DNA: TGTGCCACCAGCAGAGAGTCTAACTATGGCTACACCTTC
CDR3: CATSRESNYGYTF

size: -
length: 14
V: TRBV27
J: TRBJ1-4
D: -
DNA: TGTGCCAGCAGCCCGGGACGGACACGGGAAAAACTGTTTTTT
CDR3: CASSPGRTREKLFF

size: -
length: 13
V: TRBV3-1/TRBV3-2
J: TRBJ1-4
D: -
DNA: TGTGCCAGCAGCCCGGTCGCCAATGAAAAACTGTTTTTT
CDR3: CASSPVANEKLFF